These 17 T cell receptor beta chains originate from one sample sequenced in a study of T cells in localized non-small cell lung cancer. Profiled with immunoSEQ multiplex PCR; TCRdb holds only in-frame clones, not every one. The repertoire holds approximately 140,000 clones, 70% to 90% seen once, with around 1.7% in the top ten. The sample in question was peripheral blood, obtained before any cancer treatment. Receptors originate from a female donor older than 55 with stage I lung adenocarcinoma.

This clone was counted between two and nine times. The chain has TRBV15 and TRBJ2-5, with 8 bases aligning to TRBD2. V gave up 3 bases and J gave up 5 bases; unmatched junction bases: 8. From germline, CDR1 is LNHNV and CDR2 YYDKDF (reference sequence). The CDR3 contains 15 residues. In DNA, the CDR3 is TGTGCCACCAGCAGGGCCCGGGAGGGTTCCGAGACCCAGTACTTC. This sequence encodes CATSRAREGSETQYF.

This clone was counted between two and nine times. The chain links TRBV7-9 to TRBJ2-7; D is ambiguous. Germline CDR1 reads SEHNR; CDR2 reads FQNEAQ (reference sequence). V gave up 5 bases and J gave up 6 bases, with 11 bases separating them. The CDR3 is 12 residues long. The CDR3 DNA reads TGTGCCAGCAGCCATCCGGCTAGCGAGCAGTACTTC. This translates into CASSHPASEQYF.

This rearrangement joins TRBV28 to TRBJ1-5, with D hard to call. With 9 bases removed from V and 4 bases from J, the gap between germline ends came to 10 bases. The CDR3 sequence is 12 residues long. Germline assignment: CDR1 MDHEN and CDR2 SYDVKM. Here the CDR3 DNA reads TGTGCCAGTAGCCCGGTTAATCAGCCCCAGCATTTT. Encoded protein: CASSPVNQPQHF. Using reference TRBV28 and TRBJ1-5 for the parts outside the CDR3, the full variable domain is DVKVTQSSRYLVKRTGEKVFLECVQDMDHENMFWYRQDPGLGLRLIYFSYDVKMKEKGDIPEGYSVSREKKERFSLILESASTNQTSMYLCASSPVNQPQHFGDGTRLSIL.

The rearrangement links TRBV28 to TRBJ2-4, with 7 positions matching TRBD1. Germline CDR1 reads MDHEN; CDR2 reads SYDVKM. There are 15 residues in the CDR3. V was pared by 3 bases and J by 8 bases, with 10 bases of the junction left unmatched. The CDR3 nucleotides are TGTGCCAGCAGTTTTAGGGGGCCGTTAAAAGACATTCAGTACTTC. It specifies CASSFRGPLKDIQYF.

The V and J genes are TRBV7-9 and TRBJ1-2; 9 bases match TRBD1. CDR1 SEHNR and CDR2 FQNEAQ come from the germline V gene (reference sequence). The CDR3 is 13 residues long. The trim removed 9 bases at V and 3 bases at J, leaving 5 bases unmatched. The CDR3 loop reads CASTGGADYGYTF. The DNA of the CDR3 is TGTGCCAGTACAGGGGGCGCGGACTATGGCTACACCTTC.

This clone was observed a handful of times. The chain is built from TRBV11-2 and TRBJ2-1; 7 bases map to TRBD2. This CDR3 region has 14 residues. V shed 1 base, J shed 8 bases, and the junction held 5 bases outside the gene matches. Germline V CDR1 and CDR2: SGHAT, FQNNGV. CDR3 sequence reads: CASSLVGGFDEQFF. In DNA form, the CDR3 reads TGTGCCAGCAGCTTAGTGGGAGGGTTTGATGAGCAGTTCTTC.

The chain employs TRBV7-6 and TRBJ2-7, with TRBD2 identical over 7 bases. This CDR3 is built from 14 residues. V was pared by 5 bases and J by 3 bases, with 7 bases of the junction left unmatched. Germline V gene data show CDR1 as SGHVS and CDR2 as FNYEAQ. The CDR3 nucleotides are TGTGCCAGCAGCAGAAGCGGGGAGTACTACGAGCAGTACTTC. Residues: CASSRSGEYYEQYF.

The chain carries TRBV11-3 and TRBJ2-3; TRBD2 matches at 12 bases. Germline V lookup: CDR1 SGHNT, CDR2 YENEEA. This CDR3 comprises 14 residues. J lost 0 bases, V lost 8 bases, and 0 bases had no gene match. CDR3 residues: CASGLAGSTDTQYF. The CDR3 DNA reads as TGTGCCAGCGGACTAGCGGGGAGCACAGATACGCAGTATTTT.

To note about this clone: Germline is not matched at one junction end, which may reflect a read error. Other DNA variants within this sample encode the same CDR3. CDR3 protein: CASSLSLAEQETQYF. Written as DNA, the CDR3 is TGTGCTAGCAGCTTATCACTAGCGGAACAAGAGACCCAGTACTTC. The rearrangement joins TRBV7-7 to TRBJ2-5; TRBD2 aligns across 8 bases. The CDR3 length is 15 residues. Germline V lookup: CDR1 SSHAT, CDR2 FNYEAQ (reference sequence).

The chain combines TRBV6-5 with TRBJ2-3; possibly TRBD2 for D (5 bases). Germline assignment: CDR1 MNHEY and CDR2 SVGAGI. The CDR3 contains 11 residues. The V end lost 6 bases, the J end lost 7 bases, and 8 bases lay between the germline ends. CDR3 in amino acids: CASRDFHTQYF. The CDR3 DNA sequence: TGTGCCAGCAGGGACTTCCATACGCAGTATTTT.

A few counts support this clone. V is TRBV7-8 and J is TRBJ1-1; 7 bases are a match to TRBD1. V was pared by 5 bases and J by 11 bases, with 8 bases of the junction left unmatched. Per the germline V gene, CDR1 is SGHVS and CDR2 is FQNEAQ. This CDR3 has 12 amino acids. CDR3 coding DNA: TGTGCCAGCAGCCCAGGGGGGCGGGACGCTTTCTTT. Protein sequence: CASSPGGRDAFF.

The CDR3: CASSIWGGELFF. CDR3 DNA: TGTGCCAGTAGTATTTGGGGAGGGGAGCTGTTTTTT. The gene calls are TRBV19 and TRBJ2-2; D not certain. Per the germline V gene, CDR1 is LNHDA and CDR2 is SQIVND (reference sequence). With 3 bases removed from V and 8 bases from J, the gap between germline ends came to 7 bases. The CDR3 loop spans 12 amino acids.

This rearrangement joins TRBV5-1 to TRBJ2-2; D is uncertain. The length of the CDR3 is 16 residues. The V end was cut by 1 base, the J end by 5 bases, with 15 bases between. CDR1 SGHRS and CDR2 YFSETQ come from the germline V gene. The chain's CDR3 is CASSLRRVNGTGELFF. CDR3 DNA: TGCGCCAGCAGCTTGCGGAGAGTTAATGGGACCGGGGAGCTGTTTTTT.

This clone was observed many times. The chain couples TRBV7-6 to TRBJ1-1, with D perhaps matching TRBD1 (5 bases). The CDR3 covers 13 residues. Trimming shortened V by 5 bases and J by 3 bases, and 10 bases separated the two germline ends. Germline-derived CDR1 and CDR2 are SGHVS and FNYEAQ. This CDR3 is CASSPPGDTEAFF. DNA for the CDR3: TGTGCCAGCAGCCCCCCGGGGGACACTGAAGCTTTCTTT.

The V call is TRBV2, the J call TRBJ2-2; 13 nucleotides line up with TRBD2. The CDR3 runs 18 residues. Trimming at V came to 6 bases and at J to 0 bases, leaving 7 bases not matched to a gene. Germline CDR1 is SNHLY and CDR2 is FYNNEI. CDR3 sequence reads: CASRRTSGSAANTGELFF. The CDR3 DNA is TGTGCCAGCAGGAGGACTAGCGGGAGTGCCGCGAACACCGGGGAGCTGTTTTTT.

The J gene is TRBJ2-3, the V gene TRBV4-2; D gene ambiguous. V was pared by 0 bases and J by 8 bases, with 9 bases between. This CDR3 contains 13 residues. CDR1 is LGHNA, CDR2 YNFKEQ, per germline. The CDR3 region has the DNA TGTGCCAGCAGCCAAGAGCCCCAAGGTACGCAGTATTTT. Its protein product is CASSQEPQGTQYF.

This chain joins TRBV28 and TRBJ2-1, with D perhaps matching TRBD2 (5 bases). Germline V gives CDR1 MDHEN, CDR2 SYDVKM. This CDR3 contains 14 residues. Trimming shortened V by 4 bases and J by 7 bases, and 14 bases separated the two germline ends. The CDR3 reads CASSSPGLPNEQFF. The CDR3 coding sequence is TGTGCCAGCAGTTCCCCCGGACTTCCAAATGAGCAGTTCTTC.